The clone carrying this T cell receptor beta chain came up many times. Its antigen is unidentified. Production of TCR cDNA was by 5'RACE template switching, which also added a universal primer site and UMIs. MiXCR, applied by TCRdb to the 5' RACE reads, yields one record per CDR3 protein. The top ten clones hold 18% of a sample with 360,000 or so distinct CDR3 sequences, 9.5% to 13% of them seen once. The data were taken from a study of T cells after yellow fever vaccination. Whole-study context: It was SMART-Seq v4 Ultra Low Input that prepared the fractions with low cell numbers.

The study's findings and limits: Booster samples showed a return of most primary-vaccination clones (roughly 95% CD4, over 70% CD8).

The CDR3 is 14 amino acids. Germline CDR1 reads SGHTA; CDR2 reads FQGNSA. V was clipped by 1 base and J by 5 bases, with 9 bases between them. The starting material was PBMCs, obtained on the day of the first yellow fever vaccination. This rearrangement joins TRBV7-2 to TRBJ2-1; a weak D match, TRBD1 (5 bases). This TCR was recovered from a man between 18 and 35 years old who received the YFV17D yellow fever vaccine. The CDR3 DNA is TGTGCCAGCAGCTTAGTTGGGGCGGACAATGAGCAGTTCTTC. Amino acid sequence: CASSLVGADNEQFF. Combining the CDR3 with reference TRBV7-2 and TRBJ2-1 gives the whole variable domain GAGVSQSPSNKVTEKGKDVELRCDPISGHTALYWYRQSLGQGLEFLIYFQGNSAPDKSGLPSDRFSAERTGGSVSTLTIQRTQQEDSAVYLCASSLVGADNEQFFGPGTRLTVL.